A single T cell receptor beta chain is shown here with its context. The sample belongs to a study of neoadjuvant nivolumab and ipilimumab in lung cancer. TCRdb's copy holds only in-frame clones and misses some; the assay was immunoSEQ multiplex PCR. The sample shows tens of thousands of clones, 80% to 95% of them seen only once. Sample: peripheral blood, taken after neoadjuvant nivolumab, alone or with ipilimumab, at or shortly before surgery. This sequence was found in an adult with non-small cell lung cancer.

The CDR3 DNA is TGCAGTGCTAGACAAGTCGAGCAGTACTTC. This encodes CSARQVEQYF. The V call is TRBV20-1, the J call TRBJ2-7, with D unclear. Trimming shortened V by 2 bases and J by 6 bases, and 5 bases separated the two germline ends. Germline V lookup: CDR1 DFQATT, CDR2 SNEGSKA (reference sequence). The CDR3 is made up of 10 amino acids.